Included here is one T cell receptor (beta chain) sequence, with context. The antigen is unknown. This CDR3 has 11 amino acids. CDR1 and CDR2 from the germline V gene are SGHRS and YFSETQ. V gave up 6 bases and J gave up 7 bases, with 8 bases separating them. Produced via immunoSEQ multiplex PCR; TCRdb's table is partial and in-frame only. Of roughly 48,000 clones in the sample, 76% were seen once. This entry belongs to a study of radiotherapy plus CTLA-4 blockade in lung cancer. Study outcomes and limitations: It was early blood T cell clone dynamics, with interferon-beta, that reportedly best predicted response.

The starting material was peripheral blood, obtained from a patient treated with radiotherapy plus ipilimumab. The rearrangement joins TRBV5-1 to TRBJ2-1, with D possibly being TRBD1 (6 bases). This receptor was taken from a human donor with non-small cell lung cancer who had stable disease on radiotherapy plus ipilimumab. The CDR3 loop is CASNDRNEQFF. The CDR3 nucleotides are TGCGCCAGCAACGACAGGAATGAGCAGTTCTTC.